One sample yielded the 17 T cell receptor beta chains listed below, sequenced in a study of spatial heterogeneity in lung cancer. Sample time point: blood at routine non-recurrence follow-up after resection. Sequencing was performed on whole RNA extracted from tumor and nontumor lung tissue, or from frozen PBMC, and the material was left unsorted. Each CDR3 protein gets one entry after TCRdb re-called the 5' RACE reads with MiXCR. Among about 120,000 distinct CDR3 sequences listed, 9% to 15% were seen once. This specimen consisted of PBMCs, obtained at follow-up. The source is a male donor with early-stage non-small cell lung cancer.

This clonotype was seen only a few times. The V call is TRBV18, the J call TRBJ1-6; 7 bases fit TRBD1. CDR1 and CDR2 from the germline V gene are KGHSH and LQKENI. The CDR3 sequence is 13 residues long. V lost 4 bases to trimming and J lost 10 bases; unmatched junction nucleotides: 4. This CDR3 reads CASSQGADSPLHF. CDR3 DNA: TGTGCCAGCTCACAGGGGGCAGACTCACCCCTCCACTTT.

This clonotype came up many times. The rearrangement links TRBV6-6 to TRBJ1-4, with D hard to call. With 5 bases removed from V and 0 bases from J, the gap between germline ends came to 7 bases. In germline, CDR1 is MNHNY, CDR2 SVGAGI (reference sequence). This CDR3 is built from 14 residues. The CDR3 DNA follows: TGTGCCAGCAGTCACCTCGCAACTAATGAAAAACTGTTTTTT. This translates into CASSHLATNEKLFF.

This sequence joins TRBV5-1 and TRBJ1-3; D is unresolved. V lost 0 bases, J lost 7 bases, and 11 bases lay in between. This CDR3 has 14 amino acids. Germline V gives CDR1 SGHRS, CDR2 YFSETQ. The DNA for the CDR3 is TGCGCCAGCAGCTTGGATAGGGCTAAGAACACCATATATTTT. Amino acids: CASSLDRAKNTIYF.

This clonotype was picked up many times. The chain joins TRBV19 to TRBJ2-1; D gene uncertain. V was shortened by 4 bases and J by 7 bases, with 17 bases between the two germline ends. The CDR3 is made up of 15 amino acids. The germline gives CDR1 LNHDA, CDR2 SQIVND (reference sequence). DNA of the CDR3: TGTGCCAGTAGTAGCATCCGGGCCTTCGGTAATGAGCAGTTCTTC. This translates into CASSSIRAFGNEQFF.

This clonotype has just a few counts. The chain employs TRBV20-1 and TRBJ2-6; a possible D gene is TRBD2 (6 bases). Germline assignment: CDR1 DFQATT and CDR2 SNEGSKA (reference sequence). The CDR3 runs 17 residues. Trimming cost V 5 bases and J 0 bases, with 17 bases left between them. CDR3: CSAPGTLMSSGANVLTF. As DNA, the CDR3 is TGCAGTGCTCCCGGGACTTTAATGAGCTCTGGGGCCAACGTCCTGACTTTC.

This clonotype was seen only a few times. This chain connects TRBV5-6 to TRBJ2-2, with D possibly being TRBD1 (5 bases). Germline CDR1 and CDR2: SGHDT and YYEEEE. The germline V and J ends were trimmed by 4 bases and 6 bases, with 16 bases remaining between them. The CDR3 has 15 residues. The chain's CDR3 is CASSARQQSSGELFF. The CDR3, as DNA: TGTGCCAGCAGCGCGAGACAGCAATCTTCCGGGGAGCTGTTTTTT.

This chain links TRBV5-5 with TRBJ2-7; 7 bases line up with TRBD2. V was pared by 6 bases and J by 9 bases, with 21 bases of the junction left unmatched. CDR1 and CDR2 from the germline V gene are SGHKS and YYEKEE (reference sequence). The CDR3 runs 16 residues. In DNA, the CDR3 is TGTGCCAGCATTACCTCCCCCGGGACTACAACCATGAGGCAGTACTTC. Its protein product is CASITSPGTTTMRQYF. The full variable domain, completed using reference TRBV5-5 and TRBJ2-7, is DAGVTQSPTHLIKTRGQQVTLRCSPISGHKSVSWYQQVLGQGPQFIFQYYEKEERGRGNFPDRFSARQFPNYSSELNVNALLLGDSALYLCASITSPGTTTMRQYFGPGTRLTVT.

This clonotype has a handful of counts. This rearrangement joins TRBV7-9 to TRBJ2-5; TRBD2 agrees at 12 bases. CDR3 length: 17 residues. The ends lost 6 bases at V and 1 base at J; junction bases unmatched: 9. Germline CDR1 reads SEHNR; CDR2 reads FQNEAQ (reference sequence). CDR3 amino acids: CASSGLAGNPFQETQYF. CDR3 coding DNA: TGTGCCAGCAGTGGACTAGCGGGGAACCCCTTCCAAGAGACCCAGTACTTC.

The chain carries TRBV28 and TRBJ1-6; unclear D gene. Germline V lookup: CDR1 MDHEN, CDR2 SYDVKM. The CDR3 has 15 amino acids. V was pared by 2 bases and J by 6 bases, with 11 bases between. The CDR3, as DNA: TGTGCCAGCAGTTTAACTGAGAGAGGTAATTCACCCCTCCACTTT. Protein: CASSLTERGNSPLHF.

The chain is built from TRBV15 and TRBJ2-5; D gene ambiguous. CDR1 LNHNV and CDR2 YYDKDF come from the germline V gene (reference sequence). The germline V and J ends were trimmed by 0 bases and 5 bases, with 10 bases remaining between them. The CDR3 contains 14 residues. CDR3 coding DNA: TGTGCCACCAGCAGAGATAACCCCCGGGAGACCCAGTACTTC. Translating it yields CATSRDNPRETQYF.

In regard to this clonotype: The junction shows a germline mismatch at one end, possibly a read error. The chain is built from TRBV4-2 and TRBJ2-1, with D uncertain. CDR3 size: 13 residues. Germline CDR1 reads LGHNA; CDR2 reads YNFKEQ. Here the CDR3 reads CASSQEGRRELFF. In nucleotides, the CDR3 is TGTGCCAGCAGCCAAGAAGGTCGTCGTGAGCTGTTCTTC.

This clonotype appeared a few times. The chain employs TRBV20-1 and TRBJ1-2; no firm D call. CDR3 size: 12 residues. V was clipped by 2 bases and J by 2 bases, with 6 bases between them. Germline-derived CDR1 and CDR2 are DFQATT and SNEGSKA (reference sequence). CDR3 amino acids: CSARTENYGYTF. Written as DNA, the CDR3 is TGCAGTGCTAGAACCGAGAACTATGGCTACACCTTC.

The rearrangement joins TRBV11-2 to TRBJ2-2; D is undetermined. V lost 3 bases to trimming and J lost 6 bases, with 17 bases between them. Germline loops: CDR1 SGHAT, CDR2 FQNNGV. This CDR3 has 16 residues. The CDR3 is CASSLSASRASGELFF. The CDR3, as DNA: TGTGCCAGCAGCTTGTCCGCCTCTCGCGCATCCGGGGAGCTGTTTTTT.

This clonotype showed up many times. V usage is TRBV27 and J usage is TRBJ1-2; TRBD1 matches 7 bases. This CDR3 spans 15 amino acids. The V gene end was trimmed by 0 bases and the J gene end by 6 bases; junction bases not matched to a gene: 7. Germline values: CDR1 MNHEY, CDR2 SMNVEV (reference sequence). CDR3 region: CASSLSPRRGNGYTF. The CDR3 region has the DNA TGTGCCAGCAGTTTATCGCCCCGCAGGGGGAATGGCTACACCTTC.

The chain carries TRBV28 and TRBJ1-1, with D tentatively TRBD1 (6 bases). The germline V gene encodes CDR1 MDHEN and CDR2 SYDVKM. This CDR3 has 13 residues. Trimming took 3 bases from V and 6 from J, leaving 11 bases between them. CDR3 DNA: TGTGCCAGCAGTTTCGGACAGAGGCCTGAAGCTTTCTTT. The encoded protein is CASSFGQRPEAFF.

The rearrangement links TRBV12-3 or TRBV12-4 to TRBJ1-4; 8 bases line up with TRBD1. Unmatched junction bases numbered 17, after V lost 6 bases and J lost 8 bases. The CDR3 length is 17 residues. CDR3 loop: CASSPDLGQDYKEKLFF. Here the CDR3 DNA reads TGTGCCAGCAGCCCCGATTTGGGACAGGACTATAAGGAAAAACTGTTTTTT.

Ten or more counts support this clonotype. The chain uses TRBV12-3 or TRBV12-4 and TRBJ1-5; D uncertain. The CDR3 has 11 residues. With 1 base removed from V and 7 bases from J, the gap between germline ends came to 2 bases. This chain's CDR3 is CASSLGQPQHF. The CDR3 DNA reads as TGTGCCAGCAGTTTAGGCCAGCCCCAGCATTTT.